This TCR beta chain was documented in a study of CD8+ T cells in alopecia areata. CDR1 is SGHVS, CDR2 FQNEAQ, per germline. V shed 3 bases and J 0 bases; nucleotides not matched to a gene: 9. CDR3 size: 17 residues. The authors sorted CD4+ and CD8+ T cells from PBMCs. Study-level findings and limits: In scalp samples, resident alphabeta T cells of normal skin are also sequenced. Mice gave a clearer picture of TCR sharing than patients did, possibly for HLA-related reasons. Across lesional scalp, and particularly alopecia totalis/universalis, clonality surpassed that of normal scalp.

cDNA prepared by RNA extraction and subsequent reverse transcription served as the template for sequencing. The method was immunoSEQ multiplex PCR; TCRdb's version includes in-frame clones alone and lacks a portion of them. The profile covers around 150,000 clones, with 55% to 65% appearing a single time and about 4.5% taken by the ten largest. Comment on this clone: As yet, its antigen is unknown.

The chain recombines TRBV7-8 with TRBJ2-5; 8 bases fit TRBD1. This clonotype originated in a human donor in good health. The sequenced material came from CD4+ T cells sorted from blood. The CDR3 DNA is TGTGCCAGCAGCTTGTCCGGGACAGGAGAGTACCAAGAGACCCAGTACTTC. Its translation is CASSLSGTGEYQETQYF.